This entry features one T cell receptor (beta chain) sequence. The target of this receptor is not known. No base quality values were provided; no much bigger clone lies one nucleotide off. These data belong to a study of cytomegalovirus exposure and HLA in healthy donors listed by TCRdb under 2017. Concerning the study at large: In an earlier analysis of some 610 of the donors, 276 Gb of sequence data and 120 million or so unique TCR beta sequences from 180 million or so T cells were reported. Class I and class II HLA loci were covered by the typing at four-digit resolution. Typing coverage differed by locus: A, B, C, DRB1 and DQB1 were typed in roughly 629-640 donors, DQA1 in 500 to 550, DPA1 in over 600, and DPB1 in about 450. The study combined high-throughput TCR immunosequencing, statistical association of individual TCRs with disease status, and machine learning to predict cytomegalovirus infection status. Because of strong linkage in the cohort, roughly 5 DR-DQ haplotypes were treated as single units for association and clustering. The study was designed to test whether signatures of past pathogen exposure could be identified by cataloging public T cell receptors. An early release covering 550 to 650 HLA-typed donors comprised about 300 gigabases of sequencing data and about 90 million unique TCR sequences. Among around 400 genotyped donors of the cohort, an average of approximately 240,000 unique TCR beta nucleotide sequences was sequenced per donor, of which 15% to 20% were non-productive. All discovery cohort repertoires had been generated on a single sequencing platform. The study used immunosequencing to profile the T cell repertoires of approximately 690 subjects and linked those repertoires to cytomegalovirus serostatus. Of the roughly 390 genotyped donors, approximately 80% fell in the genetic ancestry cluster associated with self-reported Caucasian donors. Donor age, sex, ethnicity and CMV serostatus were collected together with the repertoire data. In a later genetic analysis, genome-wide SNP genotypes for about three fifths of the roughly 670 donors were used, and that subset was treated as a discovery cohort. In an earlier analysis of a few hundred of the donors, high-throughput TCR beta sequencing was used to judge whether each TCR beta V gene segment behaved as functional or pseudogenic. The later analysis used no new phenotypic data to find candidate immune exposures, relying instead on TCR beta sequences and their occurrence across donors. Besides the first cohort of some 670 subjects, a separate validation cohort made up of 120 different subjects was used. In a later analysis, previously published TCR beta repertoires from about 670 donors were re-analyzed and high-resolution HLA genotyping was added so that TCR occurrence patterns could be studied. Beyond this particular receptor, the publication reports: A later genetic analysis associated a missense DCLRE1C variant with V-gene and J-gene trimming of TCR beta chains, and an independent cohort replicated the association. Cytomegalovirus status was reported to be diagnosed by the classifier with high specificity and sensitivity in both the original and validation cohorts. The presence/absence analyses assumed that sequencing depth was roughly uniform across donors, and that assumption may not be true. The sequencing pipeline was judged likely to have produced a cluster of highly shared sequence variants as a technical artifact. A further reported finding was that TCR beta sequences accurately predicted the HLA-A and HLA-B alleles for most subjects in the first cohort. The study gave a list of roughly 150 TCR beta chains associated with cytomegalovirus. CMV serostatus was the only immune exposure information available for the cohort. Three of the identified cytomegalovirus-associated TCR beta chains were confirmed in vitro to be specific for cytomegalovirus antigens. A later genetic analysis reported fewer N-insertions in productive TCRs among donors in an Asian-associated ancestry cluster than the roughly 620-donor mean. The cohort was sequenced for TCR beta chains only, and without alpha or paired-chain data the features that could be detected were limited. A later analysis reported that several top co-occurrence clusters appeared linked to parvovirus B19, influenza, CMV and Epstein-Barr virus. A later analysis found that TCR association rates varied across HLA loci, with DRB1 alleles showing the most associated TCRs and HLA-C alleles the fewest. The earlier analysis of approximately 560 of the donors excluded around 17 rarely observed V segments, including chromosome 9 orphons, because counts were too low. At a false discovery rate of 0.05, a later analysis linked fewer than 20,000 TCR beta sequences to specific HLA alleles. In a later analysis, HLA-associated TCR beta chains were found to be more clonally expanded and to have lower generation probabilities than equally common non-associated chains. According to a later analysis, most CMV-associated TCR beta chains appeared to be HLA-restricted, and the HLA associations seemed to be driven largely by CMV exposure. The authors suggested that the approach could potentially be extended to other disease states and immunological phenotypes. Because the 87-base-pair reads could not distinguish some IMGT-functional V segments, including TRBV6-2 and TRBV6-3, those segments were excluded. Because HLA typing was unavailable for some donors at each locus, only the typed subset was used in association tests. Correlated functional status among segregating V segments might be attributable to linkage disequilibrium, but an unknown experimental factor could not be ruled out. Assigning TCR associations to individual alleles was difficult when HLA alleles, especially DR and DQ, strongly co-occurred. Most TCR sequences were observed very rarely across donors, whereas some public TCRs were present in many individuals. An earlier analysis of several hundred of the donors showed that most TCR beta V segments appeared in productive rearrangements either about 87% or about 30% of the time, which broadly matched IMGT annotations.

The library was obtained by the immunoSEQ multiplex PCR assay. A mixture of 60 forward primers for TCR Vbeta segments and 13 reverse primers for TCR Jbeta segments was used in the multiplex PCR. The CDR3 region of rearranged TCR beta genes was amplified from genomic DNA by a multiplex PCR assay. The amplified TCR beta libraries were sequenced on the Illumina HiSeq System as 87-base-pair reads. Turning to the authors' computational methods: Across the 600 to 700 repertoires, a later analysis counted around 80 million unique TCR beta chains, approximately 12 million of which were shared by at least two donors. Raw reads were error-corrected and collapsed into unique sequences by a nearest-neighbor algorithm in which closely related sequences were merged to remove PCR and sequencing errors. CDR3 sequences were aligned to IMGT reference sequences to assign V, D and J gene segments. For a sequence to be retained, a match of at least six nucleotides was required to both a V gene segment and a J gene segment. Rearrangements were called productive when the CDR3 lacked stop codons and stayed in frame with V and J; all others were non-productive. CDR3 was defined by IMGT convention, running from the second conserved V-encoded cysteine to the conserved J-encoded phenylalanine. The earlier analysis of some 600 of the donors excluded sequences that lacked an unambiguous match to a single V gene segment. In an earlier analysis of approximately 550 of the donors, V segments were called functional above 56.7% productive rearrangements and were called segregating when the between-donor standard deviation exceeded 5%. A statistical classification framework was built for diagnosing cytomegalovirus status from the catalog of TCR beta chain sequences. In a later analysis, V and J genes were assigned by comparing TCR nucleotide sequences against IMGT/GENE-DB human TR gene sequences. In a later analysis, CDR3 sequences and most-parsimonious VDJ recombination scenarios were assigned using the TCRdist pipeline. In a later analysis, each TCR beta chain was defined by its CDR3 amino acid sequence together with its V-gene family, and reads lacking a unique V-gene family were excluded. In a later analysis, a few hundred highly shared, low-generation-probability nucleotide sequences were removed to address suspected cross-contamination and a sequencing artifact. In a later analysis, a clonal expansion index for each public chain was calculated from normalized within-repertoire ranks of inferred template counts. A later analysis computed generation probabilities with a VDJ recombination model fitted to out-of-frame rearrangements, and checked the results against IGoR. A later analysis scored TCR-TCR, TCR-HLA and TCR-CMV co-occurrence with hypergeometric tests, applying a repertoire-size bias correction to TCR pairs. False discovery rates were estimated in a later analysis by permuting HLA or CMV assignments 20 times. In a later analysis, co-occurring TCRs were grouped with DBSCAN, and TCRdist sequence similarity was added when clustering was performed within HLA-allele-positive subsets. For co-occurrence clustering, repertoires with fewer than 30,000 or more than 120,000 public chains were excluded, along with five or six repertoires with anomalous nucleotide sharing. This is the immuneACCESS table as TCRdb keeps it, with only in-frame sequences that have V and J called. A part of the clones is gone; compared with another copy, unresolved V genes explain less than half, and the rest is unexplained. The V and J calls and clone size come from that table; D and trimming were worked out from the DNA. The sample table shows approximately 200,000 clones, and roughly 85% are seen once. The ten largest account for less than 2.5% of the sample.

There are 12 amino acids in the CDR3, from cysteine to phenylalanine inclusive. The only DNA kept is the CDR3, 36 bases in frame from the first base. V is shortened by 3 bases, J by 7 bases, and the region joining them spans 12 bases. CDR1 and CDR2 are read off the germline V gene as SQVTM and ANQGSEA. The cohort was made up of several hundred healthy bone marrow donors. All cohort members were sampled while nominally healthy, although unrecorded immune exposures were likely present. The donor tested CMV seronegative and was one of the 352 seronegative cohort members. Every donor gave a peripheral blood sample, and the peripheral blood mononuclear cells from that sample were used for TCR beta sequencing. The Qiagen DNeasy Blood Extraction Kit was used to extract genomic DNA from the blood cell samples.

This sequence uses TRBV29-1 and TRBJ1-2; no D segment can be confidently identified. The TCR sequence derives from a woman aged 50 to 65 in good health and CMV-seronegative. The sequencing sample was made of PBMCs. CDR3 region: CSVETLRSGYTF. The bases are TGCAGCGTTGAGACACTCCGATCTGGCTACACCTTC. Supplemented by the reference TRBV29-1 and TRBJ1-2 proteins around the CDR3, the complete variable domain is SAVISQKPSRDICQRGTSLTIQCQVDSQVTMMFWYRQQPGQSLTLIATANQGSEATYESGFVIDKFPISRPNLTFSTLTVSNMSPEDSSIYLCSVETLRSGYTFGSGTRLTVV.